The clone carrying this T cell receptor (beta chain) has more than one count but fewer than ten. What it binds is not known. CDR1 is MNHEY and CDR2 is SMNVEV in the germline V gene (reference sequence). The V end was cut by 8 bases, the J end by 0 bases, with 14 bases between. The CDR3 is 15 amino acids. These data are taken from a study of human T cells and chemical hapten exposure. About the research overall: For the roughly 25-week duration of the study, patients were given weekly doses of diphenylcyclopropenone on the scalp. Patients, a majority of them female, were diagnosed with alopecia areata, totalis or universalis. Study observations and caveats: Compared to controls, expanded TCRs made significantly more large clusters of similar CDR3s.

Time point defined: pre-sensitization, week 0. Treatment denoted: therapeutic diphenylcyclopropenone sensitization with weekly scalp DPC. Library construction involved attaching unique molecular identifiers to individual cDNA molecules, which allowed quantitative, reproducible TCR counting. TCRdb redid the calling of the RACE reads with MiXCR, one entry per CDR3 protein. The table has a few hundred thousand distinct CDR3 sequences, around 5.5% seen once. The clonotype originates from a woman under 30 with alopecia areata. Some clones in this sample may be carry-over from other donors' samples. Sequencing was performed on whole blood, taken in connection with sensitization to the hapten diphenylcyclopropenone (DPC). The V gene is TRBV27, the J gene TRBJ2-1; TRBD2 might be the D (7 bases). The CDR3, as DNA: TGTGCCAGCCGCGAGGCGGGGGCCTCCTACAATGAGCAGTTCTTC. It translates to CASREAGASYNEQFF.